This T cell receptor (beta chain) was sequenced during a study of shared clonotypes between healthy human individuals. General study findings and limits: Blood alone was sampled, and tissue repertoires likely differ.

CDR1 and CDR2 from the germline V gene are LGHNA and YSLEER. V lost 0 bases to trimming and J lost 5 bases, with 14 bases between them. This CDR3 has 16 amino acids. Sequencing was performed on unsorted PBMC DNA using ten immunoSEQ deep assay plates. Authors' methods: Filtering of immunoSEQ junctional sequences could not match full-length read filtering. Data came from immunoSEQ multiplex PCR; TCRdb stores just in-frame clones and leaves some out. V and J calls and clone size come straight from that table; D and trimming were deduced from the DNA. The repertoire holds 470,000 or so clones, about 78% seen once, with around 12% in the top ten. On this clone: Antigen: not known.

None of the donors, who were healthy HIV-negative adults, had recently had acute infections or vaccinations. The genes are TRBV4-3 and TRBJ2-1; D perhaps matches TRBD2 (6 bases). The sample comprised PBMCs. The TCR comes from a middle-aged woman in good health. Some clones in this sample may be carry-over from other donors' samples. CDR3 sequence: CASSQDFSGHDNEQFF. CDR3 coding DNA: TGCGCCAGCAGCCAAGATTTTAGCGGACACGACAATGAGCAGTTCTTC.